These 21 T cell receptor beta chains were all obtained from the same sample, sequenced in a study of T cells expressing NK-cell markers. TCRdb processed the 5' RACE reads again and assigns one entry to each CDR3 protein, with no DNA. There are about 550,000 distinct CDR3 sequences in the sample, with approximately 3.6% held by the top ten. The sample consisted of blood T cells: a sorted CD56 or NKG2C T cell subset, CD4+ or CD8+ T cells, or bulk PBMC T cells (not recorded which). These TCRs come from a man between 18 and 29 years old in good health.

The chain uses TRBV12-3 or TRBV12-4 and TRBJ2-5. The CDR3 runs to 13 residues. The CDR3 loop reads CASSLLGYETQYF.

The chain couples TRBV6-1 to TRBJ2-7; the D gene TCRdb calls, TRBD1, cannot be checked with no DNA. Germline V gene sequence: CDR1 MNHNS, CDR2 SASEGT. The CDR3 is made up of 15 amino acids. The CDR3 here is CASRADRDSSYEQYF.

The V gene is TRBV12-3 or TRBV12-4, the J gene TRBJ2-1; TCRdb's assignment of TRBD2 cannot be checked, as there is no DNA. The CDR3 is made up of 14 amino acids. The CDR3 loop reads CASSLGTSGTYQFF.

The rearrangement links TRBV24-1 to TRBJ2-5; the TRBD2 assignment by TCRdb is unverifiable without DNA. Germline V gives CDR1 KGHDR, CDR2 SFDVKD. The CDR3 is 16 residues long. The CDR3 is CATSKAGGPVQETQYF.

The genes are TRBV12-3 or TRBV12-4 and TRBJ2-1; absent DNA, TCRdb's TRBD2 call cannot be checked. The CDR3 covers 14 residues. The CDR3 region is CASSTGGPRNEQFF.

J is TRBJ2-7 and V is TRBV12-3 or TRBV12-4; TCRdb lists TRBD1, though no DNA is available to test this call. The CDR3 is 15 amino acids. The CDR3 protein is CASSLGRTNRGEQYF.

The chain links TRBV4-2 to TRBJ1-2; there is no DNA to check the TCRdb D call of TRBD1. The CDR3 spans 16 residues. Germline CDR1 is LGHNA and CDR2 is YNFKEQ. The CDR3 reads CASSDRSRDGNYGYTF.

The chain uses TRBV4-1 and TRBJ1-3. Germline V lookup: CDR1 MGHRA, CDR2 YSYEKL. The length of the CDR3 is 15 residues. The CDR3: CASSHPRTSGNTIYF.

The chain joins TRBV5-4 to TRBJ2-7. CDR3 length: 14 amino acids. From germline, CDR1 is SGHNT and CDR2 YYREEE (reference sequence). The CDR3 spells CASSRGQDPYEQYF. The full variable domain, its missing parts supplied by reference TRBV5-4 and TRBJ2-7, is ETGVTQSPTHLIKTRGQQVTLRCSSQSGHNTVSWYQQALGQGPQFIFQYYREEENGRGNFPPRFSGLQFPNYSSELNVNALELDDSALYLCASSRGQDPYEQYFGPGTRLTVT.

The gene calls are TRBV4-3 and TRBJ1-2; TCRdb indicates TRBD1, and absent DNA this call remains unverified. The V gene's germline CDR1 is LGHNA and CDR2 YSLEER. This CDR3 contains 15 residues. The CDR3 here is CASSQFAGTGYGYTF.

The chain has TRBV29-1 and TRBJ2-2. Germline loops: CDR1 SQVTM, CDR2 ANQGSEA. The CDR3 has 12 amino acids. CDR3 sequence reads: CSVKAGTGELFF.

CDR3 protein: CAGAPEPYEQYF. The chain uses TRBV2 and TRBJ2-7; TCRdb reports TRBD1, a call that lacks DNA to check it against. CDR1 and CDR2 (germline): SNHLY, FYNNEI. This CDR3 comprises 12 residues.

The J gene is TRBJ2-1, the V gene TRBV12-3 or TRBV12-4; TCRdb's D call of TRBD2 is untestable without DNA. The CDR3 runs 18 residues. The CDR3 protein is CASSLALGLAGGYNEQFF.

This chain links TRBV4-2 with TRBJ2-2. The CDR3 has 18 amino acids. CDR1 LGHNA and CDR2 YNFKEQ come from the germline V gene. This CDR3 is CASSHPNGSWPNTGELFF.

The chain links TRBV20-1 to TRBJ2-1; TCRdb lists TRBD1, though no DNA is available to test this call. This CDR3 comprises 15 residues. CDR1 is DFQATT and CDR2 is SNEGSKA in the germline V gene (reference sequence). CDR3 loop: CSASQLQADYNEQFF.

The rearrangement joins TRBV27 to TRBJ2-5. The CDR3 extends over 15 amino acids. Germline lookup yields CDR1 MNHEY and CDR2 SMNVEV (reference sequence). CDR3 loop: CASSSLQINQETQYF.

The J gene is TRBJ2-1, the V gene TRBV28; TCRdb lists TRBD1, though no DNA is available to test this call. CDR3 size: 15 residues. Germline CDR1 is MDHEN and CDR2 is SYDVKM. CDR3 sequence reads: CASSFSPRQNNEQFF.

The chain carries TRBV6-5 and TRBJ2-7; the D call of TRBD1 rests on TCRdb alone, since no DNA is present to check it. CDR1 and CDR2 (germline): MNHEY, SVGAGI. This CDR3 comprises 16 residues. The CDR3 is CASSYSRDRGDYEQYF.

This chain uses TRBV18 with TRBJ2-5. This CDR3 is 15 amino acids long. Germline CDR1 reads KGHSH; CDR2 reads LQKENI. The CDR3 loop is CASSPGLNREETQYF. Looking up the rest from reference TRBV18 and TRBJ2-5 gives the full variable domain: NAGVMQNPRHLVRRRGQEARLRCSPMKGHSHVYWYRQLPEEGLKFMVYLQKENIIDESGMPKERFSAEFPKEGPSILRIQQVVRGDSAAYFCASSPGLNREETQYFGPGTRLLVL.

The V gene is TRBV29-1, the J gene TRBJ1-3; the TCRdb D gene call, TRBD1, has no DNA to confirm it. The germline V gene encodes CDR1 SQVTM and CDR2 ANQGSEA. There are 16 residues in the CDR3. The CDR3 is CSVVGGGYSSGNTIYF.

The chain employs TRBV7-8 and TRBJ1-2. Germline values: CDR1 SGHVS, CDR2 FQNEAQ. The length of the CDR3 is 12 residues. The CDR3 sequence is CASRQGIGGYTF.